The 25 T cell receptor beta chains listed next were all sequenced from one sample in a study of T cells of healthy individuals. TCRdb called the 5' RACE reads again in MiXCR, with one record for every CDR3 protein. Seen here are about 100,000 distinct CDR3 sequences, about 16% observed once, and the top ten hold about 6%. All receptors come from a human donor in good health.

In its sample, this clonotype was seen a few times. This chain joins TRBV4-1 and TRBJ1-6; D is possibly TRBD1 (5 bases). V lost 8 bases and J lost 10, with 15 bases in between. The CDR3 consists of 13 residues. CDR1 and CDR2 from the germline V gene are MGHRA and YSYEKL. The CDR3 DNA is TGCGCCAGCTCGGTCGGGGGGGTATCACCCCTCCACTTT. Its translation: CASSVGGVSPLHF.

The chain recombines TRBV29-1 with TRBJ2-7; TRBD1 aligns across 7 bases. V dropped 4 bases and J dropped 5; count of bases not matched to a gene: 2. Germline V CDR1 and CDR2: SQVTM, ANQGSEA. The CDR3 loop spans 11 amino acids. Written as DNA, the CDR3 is TGCAGCGTTGGCGACAGGGACGAGCAGTACTTC. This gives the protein CSVGDRDEQYF.

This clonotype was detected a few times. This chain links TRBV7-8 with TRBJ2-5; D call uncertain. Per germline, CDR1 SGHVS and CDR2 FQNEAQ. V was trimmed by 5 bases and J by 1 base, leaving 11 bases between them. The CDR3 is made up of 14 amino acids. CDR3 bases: TGTGCCAGCAGCCCCGCGGCAGGCCAAGAGACCCAGTACTTC. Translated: CASSPAAGQETQYF.

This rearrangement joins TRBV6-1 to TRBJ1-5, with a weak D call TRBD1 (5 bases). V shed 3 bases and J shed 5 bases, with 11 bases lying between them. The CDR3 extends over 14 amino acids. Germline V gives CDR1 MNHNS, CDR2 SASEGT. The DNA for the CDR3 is TGTGCCAGCAGTGAGGGGCAAAGCTATCAGCCCCAGCATTTT. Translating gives CASSEGQSYQPQHF.

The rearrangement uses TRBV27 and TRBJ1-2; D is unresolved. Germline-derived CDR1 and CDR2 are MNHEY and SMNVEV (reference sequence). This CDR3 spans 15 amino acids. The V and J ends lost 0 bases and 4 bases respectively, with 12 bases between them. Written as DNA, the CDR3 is TGTGCCAGCAGTTTATCGGAAAGGCCCCTCTATGGCTACACCTTC. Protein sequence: CASSLSERPLYGYTF.

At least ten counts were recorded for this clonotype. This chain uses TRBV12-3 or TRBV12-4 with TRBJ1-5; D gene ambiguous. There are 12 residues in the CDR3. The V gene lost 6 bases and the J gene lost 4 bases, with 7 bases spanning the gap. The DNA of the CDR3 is TGTGCCAGCAGGAAGTGGAATCAGCCCCAGCATTTT. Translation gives CASRKWNQPQHF.

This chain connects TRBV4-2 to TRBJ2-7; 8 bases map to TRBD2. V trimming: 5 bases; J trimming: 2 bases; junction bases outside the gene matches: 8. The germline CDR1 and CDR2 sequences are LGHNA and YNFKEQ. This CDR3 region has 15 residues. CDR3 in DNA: TGTGCCAGCAGCTCGGGGCGGGGGGAGGCCTACGAGCAGTACTTC. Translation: CASSSGRGEAYEQYF.

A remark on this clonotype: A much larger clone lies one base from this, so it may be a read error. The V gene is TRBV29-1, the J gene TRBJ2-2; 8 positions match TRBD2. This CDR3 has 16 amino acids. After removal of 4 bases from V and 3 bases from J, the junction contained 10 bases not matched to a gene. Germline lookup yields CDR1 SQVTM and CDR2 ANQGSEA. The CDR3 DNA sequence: TGCAGCGTTGGGCCCCCTAACGGGGGGGACACCGGGGAGCTGTTTTTT. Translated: CSVGPPNGGDTGELFF.

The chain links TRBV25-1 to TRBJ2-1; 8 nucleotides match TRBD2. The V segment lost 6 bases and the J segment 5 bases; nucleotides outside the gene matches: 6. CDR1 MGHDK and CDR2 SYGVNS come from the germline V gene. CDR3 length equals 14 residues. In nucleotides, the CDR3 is TGTGCCAGCAGAGAAGCGGGGGCCCACAATGAGCAGTTCTTC. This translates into CASREAGAHNEQFF. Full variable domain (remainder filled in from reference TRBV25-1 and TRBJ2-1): EADIYQTPRYLVIGTGKKITLECSQTMGHDKMYWYQQDPGMELHLIHYSYGVNSTEKGDLSSESTVSRIRTEHFPLTLESARPSHTSQYLCASREAGAHNEQFFGPGTRLTVL.

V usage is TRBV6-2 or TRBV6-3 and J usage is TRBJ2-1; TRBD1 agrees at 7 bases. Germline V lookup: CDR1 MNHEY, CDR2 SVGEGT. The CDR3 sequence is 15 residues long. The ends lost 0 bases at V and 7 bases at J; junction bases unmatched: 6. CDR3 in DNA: TGTGCCAGCAGTTACTCGATTCGCAGGGGGAATGAGCAGTTCTTC. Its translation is CASSYSIRRGNEQFF.

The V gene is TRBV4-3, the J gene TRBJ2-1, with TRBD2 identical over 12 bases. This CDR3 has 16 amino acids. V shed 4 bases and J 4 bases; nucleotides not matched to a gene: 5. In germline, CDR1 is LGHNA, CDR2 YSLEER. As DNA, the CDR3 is TGCGCCAGCAGCCCCAAGACTAGCGGGGGATACAATGAGCAGTTCTTC. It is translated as CASSPKTSGGYNEQFF.

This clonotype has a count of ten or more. CDR3 in DNA: TGTGCCAGCCAACAGGGAAATCAGCCCCAGCATTTT. Protein product: CASQQGNQPQHF. The chain joins TRBV25-1 to TRBJ1-5, with a possible D match to TRBD1 (6 bases). The CDR3 runs 12 residues. V gave up 8 bases and J gave up 4 bases, with 9 bases separating them. Germline CDR1 reads MGHDK; CDR2 reads SYGVNS. The full variable domain, completed using reference TRBV25-1 and TRBJ1-5, is EADIYQTPRYLVIGTGKKITLECSQTMGHDKMYWYQQDPGMELHLIHYSYGVNSTEKGDLSSESTVSRIRTEHFPLTLESARPSHTSQYLCASQQGNQPQHFGDGTRLSIL.

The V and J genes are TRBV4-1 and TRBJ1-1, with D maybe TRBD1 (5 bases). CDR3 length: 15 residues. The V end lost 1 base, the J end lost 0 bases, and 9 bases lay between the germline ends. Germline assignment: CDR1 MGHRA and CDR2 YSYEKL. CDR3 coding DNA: TGCGCCAGCAGCCAAGCCTTGACAGTGAACACTGAAGCTTTCTTT. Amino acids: CASSQALTVNTEAFF.

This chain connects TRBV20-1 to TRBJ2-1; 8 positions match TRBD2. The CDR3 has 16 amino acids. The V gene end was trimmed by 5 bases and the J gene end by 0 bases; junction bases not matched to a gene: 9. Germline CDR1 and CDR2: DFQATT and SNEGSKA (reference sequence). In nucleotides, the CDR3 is TGCAGTGCTCCCCGGGGGGGCGGAAGCTCCTACAATGAGCAGTTCTTC. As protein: CSAPRGGGSSYNEQFF.

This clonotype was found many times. The CDR3 region is CSAPSDRGLDYGYTF. For the CDR3, the DNA is TGCAGTGCTCCCTCGGACAGGGGATTAGACTATGGCTACACCTTC. The chain couples TRBV20-1 to TRBJ1-2; TRBD1 matches 9 bases. CDR3 length: 15 amino acids. The V gene's germline CDR1 is DFQATT and CDR2 SNEGSKA (reference sequence). Trimming at V came to 5 bases and at J to 3 bases, leaving 10 bases not matched to a gene.

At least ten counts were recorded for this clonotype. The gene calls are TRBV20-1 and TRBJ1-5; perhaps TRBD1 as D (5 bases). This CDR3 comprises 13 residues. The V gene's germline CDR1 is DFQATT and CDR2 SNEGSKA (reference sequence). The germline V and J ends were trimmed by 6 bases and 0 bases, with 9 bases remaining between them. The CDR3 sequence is CSAAGFSNQPQHF. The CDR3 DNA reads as TGCAGTGCGGCAGGGTTTAGCAATCAGCCCCAGCATTTT.

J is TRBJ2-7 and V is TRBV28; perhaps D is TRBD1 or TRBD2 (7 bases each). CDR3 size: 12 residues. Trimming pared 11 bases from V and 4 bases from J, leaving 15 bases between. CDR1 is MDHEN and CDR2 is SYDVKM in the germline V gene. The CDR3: CAAGGGGYEQYF. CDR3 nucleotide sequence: TGTGCCGCAGGGGGGGGGGGTTACGAGCAGTACTTC.

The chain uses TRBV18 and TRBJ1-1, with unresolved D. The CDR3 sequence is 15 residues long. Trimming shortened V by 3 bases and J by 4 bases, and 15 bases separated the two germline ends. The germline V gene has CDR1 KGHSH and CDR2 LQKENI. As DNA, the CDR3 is TGTGCCAGCTCACCTCGTTGGGCCCTGGGCACTGAAGCTTTCTTT. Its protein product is CASSPRWALGTEAFF.

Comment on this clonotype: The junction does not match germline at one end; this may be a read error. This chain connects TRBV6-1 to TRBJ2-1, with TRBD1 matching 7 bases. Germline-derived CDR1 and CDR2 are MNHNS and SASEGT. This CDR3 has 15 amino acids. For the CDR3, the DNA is TGTGCCAGCACCCGGGAAAGGGGGCCTTACAATCAGCAGTTCTTC. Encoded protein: CASTRERGPYNQQFF.

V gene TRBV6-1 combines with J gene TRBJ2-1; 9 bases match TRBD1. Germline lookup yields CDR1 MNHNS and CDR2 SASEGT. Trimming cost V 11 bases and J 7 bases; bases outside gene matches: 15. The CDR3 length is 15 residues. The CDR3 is CAVWDRAWGENEQFF. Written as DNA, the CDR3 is TGTGCCGTCTGGGACAGGGCGTGGGGTGAGAATGAGCAGTTCTTC.

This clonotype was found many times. CDR3 region: CASSLGSVYEQYF. DNA of the CDR3: TGTGCCAGCAGTTTGGGGTCCGTCTACGAGCAGTACTTC. The rearrangement uses TRBV28 and TRBJ2-7; D is undetermined. Trimming took 3 bases from V and 3 from J, leaving 9 bases between them. In germline, CDR1 is MDHEN, CDR2 SYDVKM. The CDR3 consists of 13 residues.

CDR3 protein: CASSPDRAKNIQYF. In DNA, the CDR3 is TGTGCCAGCAGCCCGGACAGGGCCAAAAACATTCAGTACTTC. The rearrangement joins TRBV7-9 to TRBJ2-4, with 7 bases lining up with TRBD1. Trimming removed 5 bases from V and 1 base from J; junction bases left unmatched: 2. This CDR3 comprises 14 residues. Germline V gene data show CDR1 as SEHNR and CDR2 as FQNEAQ (reference sequence).

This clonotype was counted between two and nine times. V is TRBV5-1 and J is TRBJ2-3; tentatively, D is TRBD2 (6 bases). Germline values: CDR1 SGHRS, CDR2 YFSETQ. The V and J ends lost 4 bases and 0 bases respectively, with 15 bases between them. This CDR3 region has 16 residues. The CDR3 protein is CASSGRLEVSTDTQYF. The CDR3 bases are TGCGCCAGCAGCGGCAGACTAGAAGTAAGCACAGATACGCAGTATTTT.

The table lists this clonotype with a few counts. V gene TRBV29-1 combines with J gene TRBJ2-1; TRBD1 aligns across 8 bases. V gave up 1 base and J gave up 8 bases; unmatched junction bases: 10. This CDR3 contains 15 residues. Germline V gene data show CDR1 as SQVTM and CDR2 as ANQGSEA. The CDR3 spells CSVEGAGGPRDEQFF. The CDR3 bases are TGCAGCGTTGAAGGGGCAGGGGGCCCTCGGGATGAGCAGTTCTTC.

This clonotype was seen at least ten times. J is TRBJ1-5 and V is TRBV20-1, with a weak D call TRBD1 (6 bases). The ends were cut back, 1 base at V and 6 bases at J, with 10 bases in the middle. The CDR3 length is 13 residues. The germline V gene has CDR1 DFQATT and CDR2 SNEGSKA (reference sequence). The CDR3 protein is CSARATGPQPQHF. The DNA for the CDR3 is TGCAGTGCTAGAGCCACAGGGCCTCAGCCCCAGCATTTT.